This T cell receptor (beta chain) was documented in a study of cytomegalovirus exposure and HLA in healthy donors (dated by TCRdb to about 2017). Regarding the study in general: In an earlier analysis of some 550 of the donors, 250 to 350 Gb of sequence data and some 100 million unique TCR beta sequences from about 190 million T cells were reported. The study aimed to test whether signatures of past pathogen exposure could be identified by cataloging public T cell receptors. An earlier analysis of roughly 580 of the donors used high-throughput TCR beta sequencing to judge whether each TCR beta V gene segment behaved as functional or pseudogenic. Among the roughly 400 genotyped donors, around 81% belonged to the genetic ancestry cluster associated with self-reported Caucasian donors. Genome-wide SNP genotypes for about three fifths of the roughly 670 donors were used in a later genetic analysis, which treated that subset as a discovery cohort. Roughly 300 gigabases of sequencing data and approximately 85 million unique TCR sequences were included in an early release covering roughly 600 HLA-typed donors. To predict cytomegalovirus infection status, the study combined high-throughput TCR immunosequencing, statistical association of individual TCRs with disease status, and machine learning. All discovery cohort repertoires had been generated on a single sequencing platform. Four to six DR-DQ haplotypes were handled as single units for association and clustering, since linkage in the cohort was strong. The study profiled the T cell repertoires of 550 to 700 subjects by immunosequencing and related them to cytomegalovirus serostatus. A later analysis re-examined previously published TCR beta repertoires from over 500 donors and added high-resolution HLA genotyping to investigate patterns of TCR occurrence. HLA typing covered class I and class II loci at four-digit resolution. In the later analysis, no new phenotypic data were used to find candidate immune exposures; instead, reliance was placed on TCR beta sequences and their occurrence across donors. Donor age, sex, ethnicity and CMV serostatus were compiled alongside the repertoire data. Among about 390 genotyped donors of the cohort, an average of approximately 240,000 unique TCR beta nucleotide sequences were sequenced per donor, around 20% of them non-productive. The number of donors typed differed by locus, with roughly 620-640 for A, B, C, DRB1 and DQB1, 522 for DQA1, over 600 for DPA1, and some 450 for DPB1. In addition to the first cohort of 666 subjects, a separate validation cohort of over 90 different subjects was used.

Comments on this clone: Its antigen is not yet known. Nothing much larger sits one base from this clone, and base qualities are not available.

In total, roughly 710 healthy bone marrow donors made up the cohort. Cohort members were all nominally healthy when sampled, although unrecorded immune exposures were likely present. The donor was CMV seronegative and was included in the group of approximately 350 seronegative cohort members. Every donor gave a peripheral blood sample, and the peripheral blood mononuclear cells from that sample were used for TCR beta sequencing. Genomic DNA extraction from the blood cell samples was performed with the Qiagen DNeasy Blood Extraction Kit. Points the paper makes about the study in general: Over 15 rarely observed V segments, including chromosome 9 orphons, were excluded from the earlier analysis of several hundred of the donors because counts were too low. Some IMGT-functional V segments, including TRBV6-2 and TRBV6-3, could not be told apart with the 87-base-pair reads, so those segments were excluded. A later analysis reported that several top co-occurrence clusters appeared linked to parvovirus B19, influenza, CMV and Epstein-Barr virus. Cytomegalovirus status was reported to be diagnosed by the classifier with high specificity and sensitivity in both the original and validation cohorts. The study gave a list of about 150 TCR beta chains associated with cytomegalovirus. A cluster of highly shared sequence variants was judged likely to be a technical artifact of the sequencing pipeline. An earlier analysis of approximately 590 of the donors showed that most TCR beta V segments appeared in productive rearrangements either about 90% or about 30% of the time, which broadly matched IMGT annotations. In a later analysis, most CMV-associated TCR beta chains were found to appear HLA-restricted, with HLA associations seemingly driven largely by CMV exposure. Correlated functional status among segregating V segments might be attributable to linkage disequilibrium, but an unknown experimental factor could not be ruled out. HLA typing was unavailable for some donors at each locus, so association tests used only the typed subset. Compared with equally common non-associated chains, HLA-associated TCR beta chains in a later analysis were more clonally expanded and had lower generation probabilities. In vitro tests confirmed that a few of the cytomegalovirus-associated TCR beta chains recognize cytomegalovirus antigens. Strong co-occurrence of HLA alleles, especially DR and DQ, made assigning TCR associations to individual alleles difficult. CMV serostatus was the only immune exposure information available for the cohort. Presence/absence analyses assumed roughly uniform sequencing depth across donors, an assumption that may not hold. At a false discovery rate of 0.05, a later analysis linked approximately 18,000 TCR beta sequences to specific HLA alleles. While some public TCRs were present in many individuals, most TCR sequences turned up only very rarely across donors. A later genetic analysis reported fewer N-insertions in productive TCRs among donors in an Asian-associated ancestry cluster than the roughly 720-donor mean. A later analysis found that TCR association rates varied across HLA loci, with DRB1 alleles showing the most associated TCRs and HLA-C alleles the fewest. A further reported finding was that TCR beta sequences accurately predicted the HLA-A and HLA-B alleles for most subjects in the first cohort. According to the authors, the approach could potentially be generalized to other disease states and immunological phenotypes. V-gene and J-gene trimming of TCR beta chains was associated with a missense DCLRE1C variant in a later genetic analysis, and the association was replicated in an independent cohort. This cohort had only TCR beta chains sequenced, and the lack of alpha or paired-chain data limited which features could be detected.

Taken from cysteine to phenylalanine, the CDR3 has 14 residues. The retained sequence is limited to the CDR3, 42 bases, with the frame set at the first base. V lost 7 bases and J lost 9 bases, and the count of bases not matched to a germline gene is 9. Sequences MNHNY (CDR1) and SVGAGI (CDR2) are obtained from the germline V gene (reference sequence). Library method: the immunoSEQ multiplex PCR assay. A mixture of 60 forward primers for TCR Vbeta segments and 13 reverse primers for TCR Jbeta segments was used in the multiplex PCR. A multiplex PCR assay on genomic DNA amplified the CDR3 region of rearranged TCR beta genes. The Illumina HiSeq System was used to sequence the amplified TCR beta libraries as 87-base-pair reads. Turning to the authors' computational methods: In a later analysis, 70 million to 95 million unique TCR beta chains were counted across the roughly 700 repertoires, and approximately 9.9 million of these chains were shared by at least two donors. Raw reads were error-corrected and collapsed into unique sequences with a nearest-neighbor algorithm that merged closely related sequences to remove PCR and sequencing errors. To assign V, D and J gene segments, CDR3 sequences were aligned to IMGT reference sequences. For a sequence to be retained, a match of at least six nucleotides to both a V gene segment and a J gene segment was required. A rearrangement counted as productive if the CDR3 had no stop codons and remained in frame with V and J, and every other rearrangement counted as non-productive. Following IMGT convention, CDR3 was defined as the stretch from the second conserved V-encoded cysteine to the conserved J-encoded phenylalanine. Sequences without an unambiguous match to a single V gene segment were excluded from the earlier analysis of 500 to 700 of the donors. In an earlier analysis of 450 to 700 of the donors, V segments were called functional above 56.7% productive rearrangements and were called segregating when the between-donor standard deviation exceeded 5%. A statistical classification framework was built for diagnosing cytomegalovirus status from the catalog of TCR beta chain sequences. In a later analysis, TCR nucleotide sequences were compared against IMGT/GENE-DB human TR gene sequences so that V and J genes could be assigned. A later analysis assigned CDR3 sequences and most-parsimonious VDJ recombination scenarios with the TCRdist pipeline. In a later analysis, each TCR beta chain was defined by its CDR3 amino acid sequence together with its V-gene family, and reads lacking a unique V-gene family were excluded. A later analysis removed 592 highly shared, low-generation-probability nucleotide sequences to deal with suspected cross-contamination and a sequencing artifact. In a later analysis, a clonal expansion index was calculated for each public chain from normalized within-repertoire ranks of inferred template counts. A later analysis computed generation probabilities with a VDJ recombination model fitted to out-of-frame rearrangements, and checked the results against IGoR. A later analysis scored TCR-TCR, TCR-HLA and TCR-CMV co-occurrence with hypergeometric tests, applying a repertoire-size bias correction to TCR pairs. False discovery rates were estimated in a later analysis by permuting HLA or CMV assignments 20 times. In a later analysis, co-occurring TCRs were grouped using DBSCAN, and TCRdist sequence similarity was added for clustering within HLA-allele-positive subsets. Repertoires with fewer than 30,000 or more than 120,000 public chains, plus five repertoires with anomalous nucleotide sharing, were excluded from co-occurrence clustering. TCRdb holds this immuneACCESS table with in-frame rearrangements only. Some clones are missing; in checked studies, unresolved V genes explain under half, and the rest has no known cause. V and J calls and clone size are as listed in that table; D and trimming were resolved from the DNA. The sample table lists about 270,000 clones, roughly 70% of them with a count of one. Of the sample, 2% to 2.5% falls within the top ten clones.

What was sequenced was PBMCs. The origin of this receptor is a female donor in good health and CMV-seronegative. The chain couples TRBV6-6 to TRBJ2-1, with 10 middle bases fitting TRBD2. The base sequence is TGTGCCAGCATCGAGCGGGAGGGCGCCGGTGAGCAGTTCTTC. Its protein is CASIEREGAGEQFF.